The present T cell receptor beta chain was sequenced within a study of somatic mutations in cytotoxic T cells in rheumatoid arthritis. Looking at the study overall: Flow cytometry sorted some V beta antibody-stained T-cell populations to nearly 100% purity, V beta1+ cells among them being sequenced for TCRB.

Trimming removed 4 bases from V and 0 bases from J, with 7 bases in between. The CDR3 is 14 amino acids. The V gene's germline CDR1 is MNHEY and CDR2 SVGAGI. Method: immunoSEQ multiplex PCR; TCRdb's copy keeps in-frame clones and lacks some. Here the sample spans 12,000 to 15,000 clones, around 90% being singletons. Study-wide results and limits: Rheumatoid arthritis patients and age-matched healthy controls showed no significant difference in CD8+ T-cell clonality. Unidentified antigens were the targets of the expanded CD8+ clones.

CD4+ and CD8+ cells were isolated by positive magnetic bead selection, with purity checked by flow cytometry. Turning to this clone: The antigen is unknown.

The clonotype originates from an older man with rheumatoid arthritis. The chain recombines TRBV6-5 with TRBJ1-5; D remains ambiguous. Sequencing was carried out using CD4+ T cells sorted from blood. The CDR3 DNA reads TGTGCCAGCAGTTCCGAGTATAGCAATCAGCCCCAGCATTTT. This sequence encodes CASSSEYSNQPQHF.